The rows below give T cell receptor beta chains drawn from one sample of a study of shared clonotypes between healthy human individuals. Libraries were prepared by immunoSEQ multiplex PCR; TCRdb keeps only in-frame clonotypes and omits some of them. Altogether some 500,000 clones are present, 79% being singletons, with the ten largest covering around 12%. Sequencing was performed on PBMCs. The receptors come from a woman aged 35 to 49 in good health. Some clones in this sample may be carry-over from other donors' samples. CDR3s leave out the opening cysteine and the closing phenylalanine or tryptophan. Fields, in order: V gene, clone size, J gene, D gene, CDR3 protein. The D gene is left open where the match is weak. A clone size is listed for some rows: how often the clone was seen (once, few, many), or a class if it is expanded.

v_call: TRBV7-3; clone_size: .; j_call: TRBJ2-1; d_call: .; cdr3_aa: ASSLTGSSYNEQF
v_call: TRBV6-5; clone_size: .; j_call: TRBJ2-1; d_call: TRBD2; cdr3_aa: ASSRGTSDNEQF
v_call: TRBV29-1; clone_size: .; j_call: TRBJ1-1; d_call: .; cdr3_aa: SVERVLSTEAF
v_call: TRBV19; clone_size: .; j_call: TRBJ2-5; d_call: .; cdr3_aa: ASSIYGSETQY
v_call: TRBV5-4; clone_size: .; j_call: TRBJ1-2; d_call: .; cdr3_aa: ASSPGLPRHYGYT
v_call: TRBV14; clone_size: .; j_call: TRBJ2-7; d_call: .; cdr3_aa: ASSQVLAGEQY
v_call: TRBV5-4; clone_size: .; j_call: TRBJ2-3; d_call: TRBD1; cdr3_aa: ASSLGDRGTDTQY
v_call: TRBV5-4; clone_size: .; j_call: TRBJ2-7; d_call: TRBD2; cdr3_aa: ASSHGLAGVYEQY
v_call: TRBV27; clone_size: .; j_call: TRBJ1-2; d_call: TRBD1; cdr3_aa: ASSPGTGPNYGYT
v_call: TRBV5-1; clone_size: .; j_call: TRBJ2-5; d_call: TRBD2; cdr3_aa: ASSLGGLAAQETQY
v_call: TRBV5-4; clone_size: .; j_call: TRBJ1-3; d_call: TRBD1; cdr3_aa: ASSDRASGNTIY
v_call: TRBV6-1; clone_size: .; j_call: TRBJ1-1; d_call: TRBD1; cdr3_aa: ASRQGRVGSTEAF
v_call: TRBV18; clone_size: .; j_call: TRBJ2-5; d_call: .; cdr3_aa: ASSLAHREETQY
v_call: TRBV6-5; clone_size: .; j_call: TRBJ1-2; d_call: TRBD1; cdr3_aa: ASSQGQSHGYT
v_call: TRBV4-1; clone_size: .; j_call: TRBJ2-3; d_call: .; cdr3_aa: ASSQDPGRTDSTDTQY
v_call: TRBV7-8; clone_size: .; j_call: TRBJ1-2; d_call: .; cdr3_aa: ASSSSRVTNYGYT
v_call: TRBV7-7; clone_size: .; j_call: TRBJ2-2; d_call: TRBD2; cdr3_aa: ASSGLVGAGELF
v_call: TRBV11-2; clone_size: .; j_call: TRBJ2-7; d_call: .; cdr3_aa: ASSFRDTHEQY
v_call: TRBV28; clone_size: few; j_call: TRBJ2-7; d_call: TRBD1; cdr3_aa: ASSQGAREQY
v_call: TRBV6-6; clone_size: once; j_call: TRBJ2-7; d_call: TRBD2; cdr3_aa: ASSPSGRASNEQY
v_call: TRBV7-3; clone_size: .; j_call: TRBJ2-3; d_call: .; cdr3_aa: ASSWNRGDTQY
v_call: TRBV7-9; clone_size: .; j_call: TRBJ2-2; d_call: TRBD2; cdr3_aa: ASSGSGSGRAGGELF
v_call: TRBV7-9; clone_size: .; j_call: TRBJ2-7; d_call: .; cdr3_aa: ASSPLAPYEQY
v_call: TRBV5-1; clone_size: few; j_call: TRBJ2-1; d_call: TRBD2; cdr3_aa: ASSRTGLAEYNEQF
v_call: TRBV2; clone_size: .; j_call: TRBJ1-3; d_call: .; cdr3_aa: ASSRGRAGNTIY
v_call: TRBV2; clone_size: .; j_call: TRBJ2-1; d_call: .; cdr3_aa: ASSDQGSYNEQF
v_call: TRBV7-2; clone_size: .; j_call: TRBJ1-2; d_call: .; cdr3_aa: ASSFPGHADGYT
v_call: TRBV7-2; clone_size: .; j_call: TRBJ2-7; d_call: TRBD2; cdr3_aa: ASSLLLAGSYEQY
v_call: TRBV27; clone_size: .; j_call: TRBJ2-7; d_call: TRBD2; cdr3_aa: ASSYSILTSGAYEQY
v_call: TRBV5-1; clone_size: .; j_call: TRBJ2-3; d_call: .; cdr3_aa: ASSLSGFTDTQY
v_call: TRBV7-3; clone_size: .; j_call: TRBJ2-5; d_call: TRBD2; cdr3_aa: ASSLIPGGQETQY
v_call: TRBV5-4; clone_size: once; j_call: TRBJ1-4; d_call: .; cdr3_aa: ASSPGRNEKLF
v_call: TRBV30; clone_size: .; j_call: TRBJ1-1; d_call: TRBD1; cdr3_aa: AWSGTGATEAF